These 8 T cell receptor beta chains originate from one sample sequenced in a study of PD-L1 blockade in urothelial cancer. Sequencing used immunoSEQ multiplex PCR; TCRdb keeps in-frame clones, though not all of them. The table has some 46,000 clones, approximately 80% seen once. Time point indicated: pretreatment peripheral blood. The sample here was PBMCs, taken around atezolizumab (anti-PD-L1) treatment. These receptors were obtained from a man aged 55 to 70 with urothelial cancer.

V is TRBV4-1 and J is TRBJ1-5; TRBD1 is a possible D gene (6 bases). Germline V gene lookup returns CDR1 MGHRA and CDR2 YSYEKL. The CDR3 sequence is 16 residues long. Between the trimmed V and J ends, which lost 3 bases and 4 bases, there was a span of 16 bases. CDR3 DNA sequence: TGCGCCAGCAGCCAGCAGTCCGGGACAAAGAATCAGCCCCAGCATTTT. It translates to CASSQQSGTKNQPQHF.

The chain employs TRBV18 and TRBJ1-1; no clear D. V was shortened by 0 bases and J by 6 bases, with 5 bases between the two germline ends. There are 12 residues in the CDR3. The germline gives CDR1 KGHSH, CDR2 LQKENI. CDR3 protein: CASSPPTPEAFF. The CDR3 DNA sequence: TGTGCCAGCTCACCACCGACACCTGAAGCTTTCTTT. The full variable domain, rest sourced from reference TRBV18 and TRBJ1-1, is NAGVMQNPRHLVRRRGQEARLRCSPMKGHSHVYWYRQLPEEGLKFMVYLQKENIIDESGMPKERFSAEFPKEGPSILRIQQVVRGDSAAYFCASSPPTPEAFFGQGTRLTVV.

This rearrangement joins TRBV28 to TRBJ1-2, with unresolved D. The germline CDR1 and CDR2 sequences are MDHEN and SYDVKM. Trimming cost V 10 bases and J 5 bases, with 14 bases left between them. CDR3 size: 12 residues. The CDR3 DNA follows: TGTGCCACCAGAATCGCGGCATATGGCTACACCTTC. Amino acids: CATRIAAYGYTF.

This chain links TRBV19 with TRBJ1-2; D is ambiguous. V dropped 11 bases and J dropped 7 bases, with 17 bases sitting between them. Germline lookup yields CDR1 LNHDA and CDR2 SQIVND (reference sequence). This CDR3 spans 12 amino acids. CDR3 protein: CAVRRGLSGYTF. The CDR3 DNA reads as TGTGCCGTACGTCGGGGTCTAAGTGGCTACACCTTC.

This clone was seen a few times. The rearrangement joins TRBV20-1 to TRBJ1-1; TRBD1 might be the D (6 bases). The CDR3 spans 11 residues. The germline CDR1 and CDR2 sequences are DFQATT and SNEGSKA (reference sequence). Trimming left V 3 bases short and J 7 bases short, with 9 bases between. The CDR3 DNA is TGCAGTGCTAGGAGGGGGGGTGAAGCTTTCTTT. Its translation: CSARRGGEAFF.

The chain joins TRBV4-1 to TRBJ2-4; 7 nucleotides align to TRBD1. Trimming cost V 4 bases and J 3 bases; bases outside gene matches: 6. The CDR3 consists of 15 residues. Germline V gene lookup returns CDR1 MGHRA and CDR2 YSYEKL. The CDR3 DNA sequence: TGCGCCAGCAGCCTCTTCCAGGGGGTCAAAAACATTCAGTACTTC. It is translated as CASSLFQGVKNIQYF.

The chain links TRBV6-1 to TRBJ1-4, with a possible D match to TRBD1 (5 bases). This CDR3 is 16 amino acids long. The V end was cut by 2 bases, the J end by 1 base, with 11 bases between. From germline, CDR1 is MNHNS and CDR2 SASEGT. CDR3 in amino acids: CASSERFGGTNEKLFF. CDR3 nucleotide sequence: TGTGCCAGCAGTGAAAGGTTCGGGGGAACTAATGAAAAACTGTTTTTT.

This clone has more than one count but fewer than ten. The rearrangement uses TRBV4-1 and TRBJ2-1; the D gene is possibly TRBD2 (6 bases). Per germline, CDR1 MGHRA and CDR2 YSYEKL. Trimming took off 0 bases at V and 9 bases at J, with 12 bases between the two ends. There are 14 residues in the CDR3. The CDR3 region is CASSQEDGGREQFF. Written as DNA, the CDR3 is TGCGCCAGCAGCCAAGAAGACGGGGGACGTGAGCAGTTCTTC.